The clone carrying this T cell receptor beta chain counts as medium-sized by frequency. The V gene's germline CDR1 is SQVTM and CDR2 ANQGSEA. CDR3 size: 15 residues. This sample is drawn from a study of CXCR3-negative and CXCR3-positive naive CD8 T cells. 5' RACE that incorporated UMI labels was used to prepare the TRB cDNA libraries. TCRdb re-called the 5' RACE reads; one entry per CDR3 protein, DNA not given. The sample totals approximately 6,100 distinct CDR3 sequences. With some 300,000 cells each, the CD8+ T cell subsets were individually sorted in triplicate. Cells that were CD45RO-CCR7+CD27+CD95- constituted naive CD8+ T cells.

The chain is built from TRBV29-1 and TRBJ2-1; without DNA, the TCRdb call of TRBD2 cannot be checked. This TCR came from a human donor in good health. Some clones in this sample may be carry-over from other donors' samples. The sequencing sample was made of naive CXCR3- CD8+ T cells from blood. Specified subset: CD45RO-CCR7+CD27+CD95- naive CD8+ T cells lacking CXCR3 (TNR3-). CDR3 region: CSVEERGSSYNEQFF.